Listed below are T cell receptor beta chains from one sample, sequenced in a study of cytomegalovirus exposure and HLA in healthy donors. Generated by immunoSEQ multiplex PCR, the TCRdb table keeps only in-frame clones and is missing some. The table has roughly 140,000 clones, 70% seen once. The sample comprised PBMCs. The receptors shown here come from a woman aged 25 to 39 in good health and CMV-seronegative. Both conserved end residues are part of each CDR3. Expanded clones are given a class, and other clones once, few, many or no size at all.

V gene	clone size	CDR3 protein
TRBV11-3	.	CASSPSSGESYNEQFF
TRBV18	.	CASSPSLAQATNEKLFF
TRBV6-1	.	CASSGDRGFPEAFF
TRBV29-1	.	CSVEAKNYGYTF
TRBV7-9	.	CASSLSGEGTEAFF
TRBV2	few	CASSYHRGPIYEQYF
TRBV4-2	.	CASSIEATNSNQPQHF
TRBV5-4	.	CASSSKGGGLAGPTALEQFF
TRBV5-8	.	CASSLRGIAGNTIYF
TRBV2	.	CASSEAGLQETQYF
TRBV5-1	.	CASSPSGGGEGYTF
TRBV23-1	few	CASSLLYYGYTF
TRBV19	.	CANSDRGGRVTGELFF
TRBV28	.	CASSLLGSGGKTQYF
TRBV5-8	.	CASSSINSPLHF
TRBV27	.	CASSWGQGVGKAGELFF
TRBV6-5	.	CASSWGQSSYGYTF
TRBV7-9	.	CASSHSDGYTF
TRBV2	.	CASSWLAGWEETQYF
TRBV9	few	CASSPGPAGVADTQYF
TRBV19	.	CASRPQGTHNSPLHF
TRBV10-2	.	CASMGGNNQPQHF
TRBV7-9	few	CASSPAGRGRNTEAFF
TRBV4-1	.	CASSQVEGQLTIYGYTF
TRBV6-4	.	CASGQSTTGELFF
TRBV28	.	CASSLSGFWNEQFF
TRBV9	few	CASSAGLNNSPLHF
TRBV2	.	CASIPMAGTSGAPQETQYF
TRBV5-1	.	CASSLGGLSYNSPLHF
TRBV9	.	CASSVYWSTGGAGELFF
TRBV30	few	CAWSPRTDQPQHF
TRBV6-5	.	CASSYSTGDRYTF
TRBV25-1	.	CASSGTFLYNEQFF
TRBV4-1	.	CASSQEAGTGLYEQYF
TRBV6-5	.	CASSSGTGGKNYGYTF
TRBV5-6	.	CASNYGAPQETQYF
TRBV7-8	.	CASSPGGGTGTYWVYNEQFF
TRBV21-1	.	CASSKEETRPSPRCDEQFF
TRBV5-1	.	CASSSGGGDISYNEQFF
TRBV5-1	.	CASSLESGSTDTQYF
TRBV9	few	CASSSRGGAIETQYF
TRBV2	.	CASTITNPGDKHF
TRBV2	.	CASSDGGADTGELFF
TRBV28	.	CASSPLQLAGAPATQYF
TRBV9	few	CASSSAGGTHGTQYF
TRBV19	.	CASSIVPSDSSNQPQHF